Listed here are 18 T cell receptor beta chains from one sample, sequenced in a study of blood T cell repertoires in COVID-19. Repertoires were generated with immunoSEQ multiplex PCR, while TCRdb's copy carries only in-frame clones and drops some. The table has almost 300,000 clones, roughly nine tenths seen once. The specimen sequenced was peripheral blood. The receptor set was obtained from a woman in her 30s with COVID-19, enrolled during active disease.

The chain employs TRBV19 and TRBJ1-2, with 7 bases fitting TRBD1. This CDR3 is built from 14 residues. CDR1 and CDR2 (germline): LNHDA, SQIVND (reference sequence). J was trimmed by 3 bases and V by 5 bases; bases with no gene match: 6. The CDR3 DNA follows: TGTGCCAGTAGTTTCGAGACAGGGTACTATGGCTACACCTTC. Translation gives CASSFETGYYGYTF.

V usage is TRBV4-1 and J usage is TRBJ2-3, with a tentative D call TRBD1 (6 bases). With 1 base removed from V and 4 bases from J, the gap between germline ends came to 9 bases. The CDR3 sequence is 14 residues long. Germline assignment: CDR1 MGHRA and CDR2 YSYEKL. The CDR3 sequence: CASSQGGRSDTQYF. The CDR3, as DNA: TGCGCCAGCAGCCAAGGGGGGCGATCAGATACGCAGTATTTT.

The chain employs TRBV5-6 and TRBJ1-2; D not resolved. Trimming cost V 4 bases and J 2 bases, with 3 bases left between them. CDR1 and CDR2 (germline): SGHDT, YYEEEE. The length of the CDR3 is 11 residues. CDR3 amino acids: CASSENYGYTF. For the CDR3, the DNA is TGTGCCAGCAGCGAGAACTATGGCTACACCTTC.

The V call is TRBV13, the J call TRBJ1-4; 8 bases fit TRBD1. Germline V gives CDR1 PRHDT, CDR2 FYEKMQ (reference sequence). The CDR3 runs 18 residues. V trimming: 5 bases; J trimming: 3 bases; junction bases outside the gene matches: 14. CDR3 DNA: TGTGCCAGCAGCCCCACCCGGGGCAGGGGGCGGGCTAATGAAAAACTGTTTTTT. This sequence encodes CASSPTRGRGRANEKLFF.

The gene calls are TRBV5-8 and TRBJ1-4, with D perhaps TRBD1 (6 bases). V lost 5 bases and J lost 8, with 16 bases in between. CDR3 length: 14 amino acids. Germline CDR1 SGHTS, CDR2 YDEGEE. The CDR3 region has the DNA TGTGCCAGCAGGGACAGCAAGGGGCGGGAAAAACTGTTTTTT. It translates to CASRDSKGREKLFF.

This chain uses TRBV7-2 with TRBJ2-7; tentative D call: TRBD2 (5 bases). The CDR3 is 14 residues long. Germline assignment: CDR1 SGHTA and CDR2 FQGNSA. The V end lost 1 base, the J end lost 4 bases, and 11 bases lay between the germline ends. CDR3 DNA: TGTGCCAGCAGCTTAGTCGGGGATATGTACGAGCAGTACTTC. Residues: CASSLVGDMYEQYF.

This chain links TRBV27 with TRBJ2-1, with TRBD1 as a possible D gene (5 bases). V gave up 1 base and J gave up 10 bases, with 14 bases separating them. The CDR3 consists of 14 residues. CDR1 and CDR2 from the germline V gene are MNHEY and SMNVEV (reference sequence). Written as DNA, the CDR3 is TGTGCCAGCAGTTTATTAGGCAGGGTGGGAGAGCAGTTCTTC. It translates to CASSLLGRVGEQFF.

The CDR3 DNA sequence: TGTGCCAGCAGCACCCGGACAGGGTCTGGAAACACCATATATTTT. Translated: CASSTRTGSGNTIYF. This rearrangement joins TRBV7-8 to TRBJ1-3; TRBD1 matches 8 bases. CDR3 size: 15 residues. After removal of 5 bases from V and 1 base from J, the junction contained 4 bases not matched to a gene. Germline V gene sequence: CDR1 SGHVS, CDR2 FQNEAQ.

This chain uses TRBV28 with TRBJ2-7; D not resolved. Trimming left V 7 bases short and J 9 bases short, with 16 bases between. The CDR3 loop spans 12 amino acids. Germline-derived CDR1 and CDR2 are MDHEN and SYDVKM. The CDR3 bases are TGTGCCAGCACTTCCTCCGGGTTTCGGCAGTACTTC. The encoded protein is CASTSSGFRQYF.

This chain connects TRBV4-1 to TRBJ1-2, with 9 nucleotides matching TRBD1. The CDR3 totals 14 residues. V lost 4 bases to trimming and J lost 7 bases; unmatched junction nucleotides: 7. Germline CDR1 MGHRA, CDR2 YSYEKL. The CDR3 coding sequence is TGCGCCAGCAGCCTTGGACAGGGGAGGGGTGGCTACACCTTC. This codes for CASSLGQGRGGYTF.

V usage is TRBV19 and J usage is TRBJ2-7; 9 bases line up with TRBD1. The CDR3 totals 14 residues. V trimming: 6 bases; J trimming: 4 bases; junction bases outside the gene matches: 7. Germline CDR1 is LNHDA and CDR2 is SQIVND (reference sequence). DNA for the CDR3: TGTGCCAGTAGCTGGGGACAGGGTTCTTACGAGCAGTACTTC. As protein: CASSWGQGSYEQYF.

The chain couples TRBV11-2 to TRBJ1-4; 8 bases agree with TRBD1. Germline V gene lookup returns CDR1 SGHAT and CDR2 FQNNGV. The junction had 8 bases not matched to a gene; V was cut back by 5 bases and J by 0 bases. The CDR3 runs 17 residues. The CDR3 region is CASSTRQGSATNEKLFF. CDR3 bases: TGTGCCAGCAGCACCAGACAGGGGTCTGCAACTAATGAAAAACTGTTTTTT.

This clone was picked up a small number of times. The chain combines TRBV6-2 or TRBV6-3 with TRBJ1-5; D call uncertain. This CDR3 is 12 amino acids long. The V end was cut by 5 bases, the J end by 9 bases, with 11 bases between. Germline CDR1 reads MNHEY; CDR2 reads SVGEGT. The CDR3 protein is CASSTRPRPQHF. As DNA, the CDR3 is TGTGCCAGCAGTACGCGCCCTAGGCCCCAGCATTTT.

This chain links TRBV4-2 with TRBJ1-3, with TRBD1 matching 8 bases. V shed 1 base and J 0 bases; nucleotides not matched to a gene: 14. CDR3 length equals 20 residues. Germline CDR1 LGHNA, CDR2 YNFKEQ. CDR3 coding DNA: TGTGCCAGCAGCCAAGTGGCCTTTGGGGGGACAGGCCTCTCTGGAAACACCATATATTTT. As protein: CASSQVAFGGTGLSGNTIYF.

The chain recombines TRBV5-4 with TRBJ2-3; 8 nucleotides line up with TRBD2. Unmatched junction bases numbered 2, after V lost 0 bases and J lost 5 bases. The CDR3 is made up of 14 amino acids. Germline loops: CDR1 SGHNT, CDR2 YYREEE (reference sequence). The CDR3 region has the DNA TGTGCCAGCAGCTTGGCGGGGGGGCAAGATACGCAGTATTTT. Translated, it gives CASSLAGGQDTQYF.

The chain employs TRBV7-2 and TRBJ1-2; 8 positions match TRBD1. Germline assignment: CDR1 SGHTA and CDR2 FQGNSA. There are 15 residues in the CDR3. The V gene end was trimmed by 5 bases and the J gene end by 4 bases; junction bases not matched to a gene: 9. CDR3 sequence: CASSLEQGESYGYTF. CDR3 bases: TGTGCCAGCAGCCTTGAACAGGGGGAGAGCTATGGCTACACCTTC.

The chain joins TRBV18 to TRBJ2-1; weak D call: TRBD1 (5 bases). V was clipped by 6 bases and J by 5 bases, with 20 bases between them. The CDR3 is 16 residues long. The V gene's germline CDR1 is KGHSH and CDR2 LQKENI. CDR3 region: CASSSLPLTVNNEQFF. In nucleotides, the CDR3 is TGTGCCAGCTCGTCTCTCCCTTTGACAGTGAACAATGAGCAGTTCTTC.

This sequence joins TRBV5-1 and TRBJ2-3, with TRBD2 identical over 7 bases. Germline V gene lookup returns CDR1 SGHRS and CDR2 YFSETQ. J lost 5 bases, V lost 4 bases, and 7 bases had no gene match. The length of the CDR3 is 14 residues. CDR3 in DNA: TGCGCCAGCAGCCCGGGTGGGGGGGTAGATACGCAGTATTTT. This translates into CASSPGGGVDTQYF.